The 2 T cell receptor beta chains below were found in one sample sequenced in a study of OX40 agonist ivuxolimab in advanced cancers. Preparation of the library involved the immunoSEQ multiplex PCR assay. TCRdb carries this immuneACCESS record with in-frame sequences only. Its versions omit some clonotypes, under half of them owing to an unresolved V gene in the studies checked, with the rest unexplained. Across this sample there are under 80,000 clones, with approximately 87% seen only once. The ten largest make up about 1% of the sample. The sequencing here drew on CD4+ or CD8+ T cells sorted from blood, taken in a trial of the OX40 agonist ivuxolimab. These receptors originate from an adult with an advanced solid tumor such as melanoma, head and neck, liver or kidney cancer.

V usage is TRBV18 and J usage is TRBJ2-1; 9 bases line up with TRBD2. The CDR3 length is 15 residues. Germline V lookup: CDR1 KGHSH, CDR2 LQKENI. The V and J ends lost 3 bases and 12 bases, in that order; junction bases with no gene match: 12. The CDR3 region is CASSPRGLAVIGQFF. The CDR3 DNA is TGTGCCAGCTCACCTCGGGGACTAGCAGTAATAGGGCAGTTCTTC.

This chain connects TRBV6-5 to TRBJ1-1; 11 bases match TRBD1. The CDR3 has 14 amino acids. Germline CDR1 is MNHEY and CDR2 is SVGAGI. V gave up 3 bases and J gave up 9 bases; unmatched junction bases: 6. The CDR3 sequence is CASSYPGTGGQAFF. The CDR3 bases are TGTGCCAGCAGTTATCCCGGGACAGGGGGGCAAGCTTTCTTT.